One T cell receptor (beta chain) is described in this entry. Its antigen remains unidentified. Base qualities were left out, and no much larger clone turns up one base away. Genomic DNA was extracted from sorted cells for sequencing of the TCRbeta CDR3 region. The immunoSEQ Assay was used for sequencing of TCRbeta CDR3 regions. TCRdb retrieved this table from immuneACCESS and kept in-frame rearrangements only. Not all clones are present; in checked studies, unresolved V genes account for under half, and no reason is known for the remainder. This sample gives roughly 46,000 clones in total; over 75% of them show up just once. Clones ranked in the top ten supply 4.9% of the sample. The trial excluded patients who had a history of autoimmune disease or were on systemic immunosuppression. In every dose cohort, peripheral blood was drawn for TCR sequencing at baseline, cycle 4 day 1, and cycle 7 day 1. The samples were taken from a phase I, first-in-human, multicenter, open-label dose-escalation trial of ivuxolimab. The trial enrolled adults with locally advanced or metastatic head and neck squamous cell, hepatocellular, melanoma or renal cell carcinoma. Before TCR sequencing, CD4+ and CD8+ T cells were separately sorted from peripheral blood.

These data are taken from a study of OX40 agonist ivuxolimab in advanced cancers. About the study as a whole: Ivuxolimab, which targeted the costimulatory receptor OX40 (CD134), was an agonistic, fully human IgG2 monoclonal antibody. Peripheral TCRbeta sequencing aimed to test whether ivuxolimab altered TCR sequence diversity and caused clonal T-cell expansion. Partial responses occurred in three dose-escalation patients, of whom one had hepatocellular carcinoma and two had cutaneous melanoma. Patients were allowed to have had prior anti-PD-1, anti-PD-L1 or anti-CTLA-4 therapy, and around two fifths of the dose-escalation patients had been treated with checkpoint inhibitors. A male proportion of roughly 85% and a mean age of approximately 58 years, ranging from 23 to 79, were recorded for the dose-escalation cohort. Among the 52 dose-escalation patients, approximately 20 had hepatocellular carcinoma, around 15 melanoma, 9 renal cell carcinoma and 9 head and neck cancer. Intravenous ivuxolimab was administered to patients every 2 weeks at six dose levels: 0.01, 0.1, 0.3, 1.5, 3 and 10 mg/kg. The paper reports the monotherapy dose-escalation portion (N of about 47 patients) of the phase I ivuxolimab trial.

Paper-wide results and their limitations: In the 0.1-3.0 mg/kg groups, partial responders had among the lowest normalized peripheral clonal expansion, particularly in CD8+ T cells. At doses from 0.1 to 3.0 mg/kg, clonal expansion was seen in both CD4+ and CD8+ blood T cells between baseline and week 6. Low levels of normalized T-cell clonal expansion were also seen in some nonresponding patients. On average, CD8+ T cells showed more expanded clones than CD4+ T cells after ivuxolimab. Antigen specificity was not determined for the clonally expanded peripheral T cells.

Sample: CD4+ or CD8+ T cells sorted from blood, taken in a trial of the OX40 agonist ivuxolimab. The sequence was collected from an adult with an advanced solid tumor such as melanoma, head and neck, liver or kidney cancer.

The CDR3 region reads CASSSRPGFAKNIQYF. The DNA sequence is given as TGTGCCAGCAGCTCAAGGCCAGGGTTCGCCAAAAACATTCAGTACTTC. The chain is assembled from TRBV7-3 and TRBJ2-4; tentative D gene TRBD1, with 5 bases matching. Trimming removed 4 bases from V and 1 base from J, leaving 14 bases between the germline ends. The CDR3 measures 16 amino acids from cysteine to phenylalanine. Of all the DNA, just the CDR3 is kept, 48 bases in frame from base 1. For CDR1 and CDR2, the germline V gene lists SGHTA and FQGTGA.